This T cell receptor beta chain was observed in a study of T cells after yellow fever vaccination. This clonotype was seen repeatedly, ten times or more. Universal primer sites and UMIs were introduced during 5'RACE template-switching synthesis of TCR cDNA. TCRdb re-derived calls from the 5' RACE reads in MiXCR, one entry per CDR3 protein. This table has 110,000 to 150,000 distinct CDR3 sequences, under 8% appearing once. Germline V lookup: CDR1 LGHNA, CDR2 YSLEER. The CDR3 length is 12 residues. V lost 4 bases to trimming and J lost 8 bases, with 9 bases between them. The TCR originated in a man aged 30 to 45 who received the YFV17D yellow fever vaccine. The chain combines TRBV4-3 with TRBJ2-1; perhaps TRBD2 as D (5 bases). The material was CD4+ T cells sorted from PBMCs, obtained 10 days after the yellow fever booster vaccination. The CDR3 protein is CASSLDGDEQFF. For the CDR3, the DNA is TGCGCCAGCAGCCTGGACGGGGATGAGCAGTTCTTC.